This note documents a single TCR beta chain sequence. Assay: immunoSEQ multiplex PCR; the TCRdb copy retains only in-frame clones and omits some. The table shows 150,000 to 200,000 clones, with around 85% occurring only once. The entry originates in a study of blood T cell repertoires in COVID-19. The sequencing input was PBMCs or T cells enriched from blood (not recorded which). This TCR came from a woman in her 40s with acute COVID-19.

The DNA for the CDR3 is TGTGCCAGCAGCCGGGACAGCACTAACTATGGCTACACCTTC. This gives the protein CASSRDSTNYGYTF. The gene calls are TRBV7-9 and TRBJ1-2; 7 nucleotides agree with TRBD1. Germline trimming cut 5 bases from V and 0 bases from J; bases unmatched to any gene: 3. Germline lookup yields CDR1 SEHNR and CDR2 FQNEAQ (reference sequence). The CDR3 is 14 amino acids.